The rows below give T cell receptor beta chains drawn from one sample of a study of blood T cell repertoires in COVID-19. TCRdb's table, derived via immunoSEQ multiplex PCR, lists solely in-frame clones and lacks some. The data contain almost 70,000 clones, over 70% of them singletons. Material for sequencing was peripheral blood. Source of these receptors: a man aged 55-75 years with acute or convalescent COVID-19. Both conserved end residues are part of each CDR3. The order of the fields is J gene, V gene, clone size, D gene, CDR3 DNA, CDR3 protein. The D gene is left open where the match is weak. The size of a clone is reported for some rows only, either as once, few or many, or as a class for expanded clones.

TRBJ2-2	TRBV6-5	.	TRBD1	TGTGCCAGCAGTTACGACAGGGCACCGGCCGGGGAGCTGTTTTTT	CASSYDRAPAGELFF
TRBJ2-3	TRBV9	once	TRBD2	TGTGCCAGCAGCGTCGTAGGCGGCGGGGGGTGGCAAGTTAGCACAGATACGCAGTATTTT	CASSVVGGGGWQVSTDTQYF
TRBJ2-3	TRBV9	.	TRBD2	TGTGCCAGCAGCGCATCCCTCCTGCTAGCGGGGGGCACAGATACGCAGTATTTT	CASSASLLLAGGTDTQYF
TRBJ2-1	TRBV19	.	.	TGTGCCAGTAGTATTGTTCCTAGCCCCTACAATGAGCAGTTCTTC	CASSIVPSPYNEQFF
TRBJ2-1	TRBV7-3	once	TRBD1	TGTGCCAGCAGCTGGAGAGCCGGGACAGGGACAAATGAGCAGTTCTTC	CASSWRAGTGTNEQFF
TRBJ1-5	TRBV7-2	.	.	TGTGCCAGCAGGTCGAACACGAATCAGCCCCAGCATTTT	CASRSNTNQPQHF
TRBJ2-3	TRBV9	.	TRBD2	TGTGCCAGCAGCGTAGCGGTTAGCGGGGGGGCCTCAGATACGCAGTATTTT	CASSVAVSGGASDTQYF
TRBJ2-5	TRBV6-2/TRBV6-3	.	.	TGTGCCAGCAGTTACGGCCCAGAGACCCAGTACTTC	CASSYGPETQYF
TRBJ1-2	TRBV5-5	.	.	TGTGCCAGCAGCACCCGACAGTATGGCTACACCTTC	CASSTRQYGYTF
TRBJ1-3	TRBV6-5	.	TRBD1	TGTGCCAGCAGTTACCGACAGGGTTTCTCTGGAAACACCATATATTTT	CASSYRQGFSGNTIYF
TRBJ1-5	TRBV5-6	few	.	TGTGCCAGCAGCTCGGTAACCCAGGGCCAGCCCCAGCATTTT	CASSSVTQGQPQHF
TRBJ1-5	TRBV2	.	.	TGTGCCAGCAGTGAAGATGGGGGGGGAGATCAGCCCCAGCATTTT	CASSEDGGGDQPQHF
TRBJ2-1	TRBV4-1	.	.	TGCGCCAGCAGCCAAGGGGACACCCGTAATGAGCAGTTCTTC	CASSQGDTRNEQFF
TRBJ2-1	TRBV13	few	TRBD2	TGTGCCAGCAGCTTAAGACTAGCGGGGGGCTATGAGCAGTTCTTC	CASSLRLAGGYEQFF
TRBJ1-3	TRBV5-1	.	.	TGCGCCAGCAGTCATCCGGGTCCTTCTGGAAACACCATATATTTT	CASSHPGPSGNTIYF
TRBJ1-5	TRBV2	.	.	TGTGCCAGCAGTGAACAGGACGGGGATCAGCCCCAGCATTTT	CASSEQDGDQPQHF
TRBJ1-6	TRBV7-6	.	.	TGTGCCAGCAGCTTATTGGACAGTAACAATTCACCCCTCCACTTT	CASSLLDSNNSPLHF
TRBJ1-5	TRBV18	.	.	TGTGCCAGCTCACCACAAACTGATCAGCCCCAGCATTTT	CASSPQTDQPQHF
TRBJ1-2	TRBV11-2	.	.	TGTGCCAGCAGCTTGACAGGCCCCGCTGGCTATGGCTACACCTTC	CASSLTGPAGYGYTF
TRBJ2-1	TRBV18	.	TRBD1	TGTGCCAGCTCACCAAGGGGTGAGGGACAGGGAACCTACAATGAGCAGTTCTTC	CASSPRGEGQGTYNEQFF
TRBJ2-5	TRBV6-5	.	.	TGTGCCAGCAGTTACGACTCCCGGCAAGAGACCCAGTACTTC	CASSYDSRQETQYF
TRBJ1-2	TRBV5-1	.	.	TGCGCCAGCAGCTTGGTTCCCAACGCAGATGGCTACACCTTC	CASSLVPNADGYTF
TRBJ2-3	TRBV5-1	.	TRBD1	TGCGCCAGCACGAAACAGGGGCGTACAGATACGCAGTATTTT	CASTKQGRTDTQYF
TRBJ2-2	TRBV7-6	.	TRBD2	TGTGCCAGCAGCTTAGGGGGAGCGGGAGTCACCGGGGAGCTGTTTTTT	CASSLGGAGVTGELFF
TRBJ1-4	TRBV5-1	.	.	TGCGCCAGCAGCCCGGGGGACCGCAGGACTAATGAAAAACTGTTTTTT	CASSPGDRRTNEKLFF
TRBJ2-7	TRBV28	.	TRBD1	TGTGCCAGCAAGACCGGGACAGGGGCCTACGAGCAGTACTTC	CASKTGTGAYEQYF
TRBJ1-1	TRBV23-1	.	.	TGCGCCAGCAGACAGGGTTTCAACACTGAAGCTTTCTTT	CASRQGFNTEAFF
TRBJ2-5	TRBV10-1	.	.	TGCGCCAGCAGTGGGGACATCGCTGAGACCCAGTACTTC	CASSGDIAETQYF
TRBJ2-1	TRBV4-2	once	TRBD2	TGTGCCAGCAGCCAGGGGACTAGCGGAGCCCTCGATGAGCAGTTCTTC	CASSQGTSGALDEQFF
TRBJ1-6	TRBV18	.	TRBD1	TGTGCCAGCTCACCACCGTCTGGACAGGGGTACTCACCCCTCCACTTT	CASSPPSGQGYSPLHF
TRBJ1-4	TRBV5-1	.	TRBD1	TGCGCCAGCAGCTTGGGACAGGGGGCAGGTGATGAAAAACTGTTTTTT	CASSLGQGAGDEKLFF
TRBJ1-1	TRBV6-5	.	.	TGTGCCAGCTCGAGACTCGTGGGCACTGAAGCTTTCTTT	CASSRLVGTEAFF